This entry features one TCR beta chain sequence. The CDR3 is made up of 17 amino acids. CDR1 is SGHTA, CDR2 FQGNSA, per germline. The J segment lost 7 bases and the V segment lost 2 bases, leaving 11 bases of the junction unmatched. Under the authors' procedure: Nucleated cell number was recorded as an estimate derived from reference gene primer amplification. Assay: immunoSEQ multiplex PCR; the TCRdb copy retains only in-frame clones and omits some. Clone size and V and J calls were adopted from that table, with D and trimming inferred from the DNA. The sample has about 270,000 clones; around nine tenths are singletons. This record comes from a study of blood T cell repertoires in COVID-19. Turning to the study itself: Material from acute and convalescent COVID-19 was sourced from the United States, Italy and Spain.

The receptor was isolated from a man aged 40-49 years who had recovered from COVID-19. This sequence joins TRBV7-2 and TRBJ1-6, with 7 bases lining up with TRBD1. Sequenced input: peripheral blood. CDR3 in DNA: TGTGCCAGCAGCTTATTTGGACAGGAAGTACCGAATTCACCCCTCCACTTT. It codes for CASSLFGQEVPNSPLHF.